Listed below are T cell receptor beta chains from one sample, sequenced in a study of blood T cell repertoires in COVID-19. The data were produced by immunoSEQ multiplex PCR, yet TCRdb's version contains in-frame clones alone and is incomplete. This table has 300,000 to 500,000 clones, roughly 90% appearing once. Material: PBMCs or T cells enriched from blood (not recorded which). The receptors here all came from a woman under 40 with acute COVID-19. CDR3s include the opening cysteine and the closing phenylalanine or tryptophan. Fields, in order: clone size, V gene, D gene, J gene, CDR3 protein. D genes are given only for firm matches. Clone size is shown for a subset of rows, as once, few, many or a class of expanded clone.

-	TRBV12-5	TRBD1	TRBJ1-1	CASGLESGTGSRAFF
-	TRBV6-5	-	TRBJ2-7	CASSYAGQGPYEQYF
-	TRBV18	TRBD1	TRBJ1-2	CASSPGQGNYGYTF
-	TRBV7-9	TRBD1	TRBJ2-5	CASSGPTQGAEETQYF
-	TRBV2	TRBD2	TRBJ2-1	CASNVLAVVGEQFF
few	TRBV10-2	-	TRBJ2-2	CASSGSLGTGELFF
-	TRBV5-1	-	TRBJ2-5	CASSELRSNQETQYF
once	TRBV6-4	TRBD1	TRBJ1-1	CASSKTGYTEAFF
once	TRBV5-1	-	TRBJ1-3	CASSPQTGYSGNTIYF
-	TRBV12-3/TRBV12-4	-	TRBJ1-1	CASSLRGTEAFF
-	TRBV9	TRBD2	TRBJ2-3	CASSVGLAGVGQYF
-	TRBV6-1	-	TRBJ1-4	CASSEPSREKLFF
-	TRBV28	-	TRBJ1-1	CASIDTEAFF
-	TRBV11-2	-	TRBJ2-7	CASSLVQGPTYEQYF
once	TRBV2	-	TRBJ2-7	CASSVTAPYEQYF
-	TRBV6-1	TRBD2	TRBJ2-7	CASSASGGAPSYEQYF
once	TRBV5-6	TRBD1	TRBJ1-1	CASSTPGQGNTEAFF
once	TRBV5-1	TRBD2	TRBJ2-2	CASSLVASGSGELFF